One and the same sample provided the 14 T cell receptor beta chains below, sequenced in a study of brain T cells in children with intractable seizures (dated by TCRdb to about 2021). The time point label on this specimen signifies: resected brain tissue, or blood drawn just prior to surgery. Receptors were amplified or captured by the immunoSEQ multiplex PCR assay. Held by TCRdb, this immuneACCESS table contains in-frame sequences only and omits some clones. Under half of the omission traces to an unresolved V gene where checked; the cause of the rest is unknown. The sample table contains approximately 23,000 clones; only one count was recorded for 85% to 95% of them. About 6% of the sample lies in the top ten. Sequencing was performed on peripheral blood, taken at surgery. The receptors were sampled from a boy under 18 with focal cortical dysplasia and intractable seizures.

The rearrangement joins TRBV7-2 to TRBJ2-7; 12 bases are shared with TRBD2. The CDR3 is made up of 19 amino acids. The germline CDR1 and CDR2 sequences are SGHTA and FQGNSA. The junction had 17 bases not matched to a gene; V was cut back by 5 bases and J by 3 bases. DNA for the CDR3: TGTGCCAGCAGCACTGGGAGCGGACTAGCGGGGTGTATTTTCTACGAGCAGTACTTC. Its translation is CASSTGSGLAGCIFYEQYF.

This clone was detected once. The J gene is TRBJ1-3, the V gene TRBV19, with D perhaps matching TRBD1 (6 bases). The ends were cut back, 3 bases at V and 4 bases at J, with 13 bases in the middle. The CDR3 loop spans 15 amino acids. Germline V CDR1 and CDR2: LNHDA, SQIVND (reference sequence). The CDR3 sequence is CASSIGQLLGNTIYF. DNA of the CDR3: TGTGCCAGTAGTATCGGACAGTTACTCGGAAACACCATATATTTT.

This chain links TRBV6-5 with TRBJ2-1; D is unclear. Between the trimmed V and J ends, which lost 5 bases and 6 bases, there was a span of 14 bases. Germline lookup yields CDR1 MNHEY and CDR2 SVGAGI. The CDR3 runs to 14 residues. The DNA of the CDR3 is TGTGCCAGCAGTCATCAGAGAAGTGTCAATGAGCAGTTCTTC. It yields the protein CASSHQRSVNEQFF.

This chain joins TRBV30 and TRBJ1-2, with 9 nucleotides matching TRBD1. Germline values: CDR1 GTSNPN, CDR2 SVGIG (reference sequence). With 6 bases clipped from V and 1 base from J, the junction kept 24 bases outside the gene matches. This CDR3 contains 20 residues. The CDR3, as DNA: TGTGCCTGCGGGAGGAAAACCCAACACCCGACAGGGGGAAATAACTATGGCTACACCTTC. Its translation: CACGRKTQHPTGGNNYGYTF. Combining the CDR3 with reference TRBV30 and TRBJ1-2 gives the whole variable domain SQTIHQWPATLVQPVGSPLSLECTVEGTSNPNLYWYRQAAGRGLQLLFYSVGIGQISSEVPQNLSASRPQDRQFILSSKKLLLSDSGFYLCACGRKTQHPTGGNNYGYTFGSGTRLTVV.

This clone was recorded only once. V gene TRBV6-1 combines with J gene TRBJ1-1; the match to TRBD1 covers 7 bases. Germline V gives CDR1 MNHNS, CDR2 SASEGT. Trimming removed 0 bases from V and 6 bases from J; junction bases left unmatched: 4. The CDR3 contains 14 residues. The CDR3 sequence: CASSEAPQGAEAFF. CDR3 DNA sequence: TGTGCCAGCAGTGAAGCACCCCAGGGGGCTGAAGCTTTCTTT.

The J gene is TRBJ1-2, the V gene TRBV9; 12 bases align to TRBD1. The CDR3 is 17 amino acids. The ends lost 4 bases at V and 5 bases at J; junction bases unmatched: 12. Germline values: CDR1 SGDLS, CDR2 YYNGEE. The CDR3 here is CASSPQWGTGGEYGYTF. CDR3 coding DNA: TGTGCCAGCAGCCCTCAATGGGGGACAGGGGGCGAATATGGCTACACCTTC.

The V and J genes are TRBV19 and TRBJ2-1; D remains ambiguous. The V gene's germline CDR1 is LNHDA and CDR2 SQIVND (reference sequence). The CDR3 covers 12 residues. Deletions cut 3 bases from V and 9 bases from J, with 9 bases between. CDR3 amino acids: CASSIDRLEQFF. The CDR3 coding sequence is TGTGCCAGTAGTATCGATAGGCTTGAGCAGTTCTTC.

The rearrangement links TRBV20-1 to TRBJ2-5; TRBD2 matches at 8 bases. V shed 3 bases, J shed 1 base, and the junction held 4 bases outside the gene matches. The germline V gene has CDR1 DFQATT and CDR2 SNEGSKA (reference sequence). The CDR3 sequence is 14 residues long. The CDR3 sequence: CSASYRGGQETQYF. CDR3 DNA sequence: TGCAGTGCTAGTTACCGGGGGGGCCAAGAGACCCAGTACTTC.

CDR3: CASSLGGTGGNTIYF. The CDR3 DNA reads as TGTGCCAGCAGTTTAGGGGGTACTGGGGGAAACACCATATATTTT. The gene calls are TRBV28 and TRBJ1-3; a weak D match, TRBD1 (5 bases). The germline CDR1 and CDR2 sequences are MDHEN and SYDVKM. The V end lost 2 bases, the J end lost 4 bases, and 12 bases lay between the germline ends. The CDR3 totals 15 residues.

The V and J genes are TRBV11-2 and TRBJ2-1; possibly TRBD1 for D (5 bases). The V end was cut by 6 bases, the J end by 6 bases, with 9 bases between. Per germline, CDR1 SGHAT and CDR2 FQNNGV. This CDR3 has 12 residues. The CDR3 DNA reads as TGTGCCAGCAGGAACAGGTTCAATGAGCAGTTCTTC. It yields the protein CASRNRFNEQFF.

V is TRBV3-1 (or the pseudogene TRBV3-2) and J is TRBJ2-2; TRBD1 or TRBD2 may be the D gene (6 bases each). CDR1 is LGHDT, CDR2 YNNKEL, per germline (reference sequence). Trimming took 0 bases from V and 2 from J, leaving 13 bases between them. This CDR3 has 17 amino acids. The CDR3 coding sequence is TGTGCCAGCAGCCAAGATGGGGGGACAATTAACACCGGGGAGCTGTTTTTT. It translates to CASSQDGGTINTGELFF.

The J gene is TRBJ2-2, the V gene TRBV27; no firm D call. The V and J ends lost 6 bases and 1 base respectively, with 6 bases between them. The CDR3 has 13 residues. Germline CDR1 MNHEY, CDR2 SMNVEV (reference sequence). CDR3 sequence (DNA): TGTGCCAGCAGGATTCTGAACACCGGGGAGCTGTTTTTT. As protein: CASRILNTGELFF.

The rearrangement joins TRBV15 to TRBJ1-4, with D possibly matching TRBD1 (6 bases). Germline-derived CDR1 and CDR2 are LNHNV and YYDKDF (reference sequence). The CDR3 covers 14 residues. Trimming shortened V by 1 base and J by 7 bases, and 10 bases separated the two germline ends. The CDR3 spells CATSRVGAGEKLFF. The CDR3 region has the DNA TGTGCCACCAGCAGAGTGGGGGCAGGTGAAAAACTGTTTTTT.

V gene TRBV9 combines with J gene TRBJ2-4, with D perhaps assigned TRBD1 or TRBD2 (5 bases each). The germline CDR1 and CDR2 sequences are SGDLS and YYNGEE. Trimming removed 0 bases from V and 1 base from J, with 11 bases in between. The CDR3 contains 16 residues. DNA of the CDR3: TGTGCCAGCAGCGTAGGGGGTGAGGGGGCCAAAAACATTCAGTACTTC. Its protein is CASSVGGEGAKNIQYF.